This T cell receptor beta chain was retrieved from a study of T cells after yellow fever vaccination. Study outcomes and limitations: A faster peak, day 5 versus 15, was reached by the weaker secondary response.

The CDR3 covers 14 residues. Germline assignment: CDR1 KGHDR and CDR2 SFDVKD. Trimming removed 2 bases from V and 6 bases from J, with 11 bases in between. On this clonotype itself: The antigen is not known.

5'RACE template switching produced TCR cDNA carrying a universal primer site and UMIs. TCRdb called the 5' RACE reads again in MiXCR, with one record for every CDR3 protein. The sample includes some 320,000 distinct CDR3 sequences, about 10% of them seen just once. The gene calls are TRBV24-1 and TRBJ2-3; weak D call: TRBD2 (5 bases). The sequencing used CD4+ T cells sorted from PBMCs, collected 5 days after the yellow fever booster vaccination. The receptor was isolated from a man aged 18 to 30 who received the YFV17D yellow fever vaccine. DNA of the CDR3: TGTGCCACCAGTGATTGGGGAGTTCGCGATACGCAGTATTTT. The encoded protein is CATSDWGVRDTQYF.